This passage covers 25 T cell receptor beta chains from one sample sequenced in a study of blood T cells in healthy people across ages. Next came a second PCR, run for roughly 6 to 11 cycles, which used a sample-barcoded 5' primer along with a J-beta primer mix. Using its own MiXCR run on the 5' RACE reads, TCRdb lists one record per CDR3 protein. This repertoire shows under 1 million distinct CDR3 sequences, around 45% found once; its top ten account for roughly a fifth. The sequenced sample was blood. The receptors originated from a man in his sixties in good health.

This rearrangement joins TRBV3-1 to TRBJ2-4, with TRBD2 matching over 7 bases. Judging by the DNA end, TRBJ2-5 fits better; the J call may be wrong. CDR1 is LGHDT, CDR2 YNNKEL, per germline (reference sequence). This CDR3 contains 14 residues. The CDR3 loop reads CASSQDGGGKTQYF. As DNA, the CDR3 is TGTGCCAGCAGCCAAGATGGGGGGGGTAAGACCCAGTACTTC.

The chain uses TRBV6-2 or TRBV6-3 and TRBJ2-7; D remains ambiguous. The V end lost 8 bases, the J end lost 5 bases, and 19 bases lay between the germline ends. The germline CDR1 and CDR2 sequences are MNHEY and SVGEGT. The CDR3 length is 14 residues. The DNA for the CDR3 is TGTGCCAGCCGCGATCACTGGGGTGCCGACGAGCAGTACTTC. Translated, it gives CASRDHWGADEQYF.

This clonotype was detected a few times. This rearrangement joins TRBV20-1 to TRBJ1-4; TRBD1 agrees at 9 bases. With V trimmed by 0 bases and J by 5 bases, 4 bases remained unmatched. There are 15 residues in the CDR3. The V gene's germline CDR1 is DFQATT and CDR2 SNEGSKA (reference sequence). The CDR3 DNA reads as TGCAGTGCTAGAGACCCGACAGGGGGGAATGAAAAACTGTTTTTT. This gives the protein CSARDPTGGNEKLFF.

The chain has TRBV3-1 and TRBJ2-1; D unclear. This CDR3 has 13 amino acids. From germline, CDR1 is LGHDT and CDR2 YNNKEL (reference sequence). V was trimmed by 4 bases and J by 6 bases, leaving 10 bases between them. The CDR3 region is CASSPSWLNEQFF. CDR3 bases: TGTGCCAGCAGCCCTTCATGGCTCAATGAGCAGTTCTTC.

The CDR3 sequence: CASTRPQGKGYEQYF. The CDR3 coding sequence is TGTGCCAGCACAAGACCACAGGGAAAGGGCTACGAGCAGTACTTC. This sequence joins TRBV28 and TRBJ2-7, with a tentative D call TRBD1 (6 bases). CDR3 length equals 15 residues. The V end lost 7 bases, the J end lost 3 bases, and 19 bases lay between the germline ends. In germline, CDR1 is MDHEN, CDR2 SYDVKM.

The chain is built from TRBV7-2 and TRBJ1-1; 7 bases fit TRBD1. CDR1 SGHTA and CDR2 FQGNSA come from the germline V gene. This CDR3 comprises 16 residues. Losses at the gene ends were 6 bases for V and 7 bases for J; bases not matched to a gene: 17. CDR3 protein: CASRPGQAMKEDEAFF. Here the CDR3 DNA reads TGTGCCAGCAGACCCGGACAGGCCATGAAGGAGGATGAAGCTTTCTTT.

Here the CDR3 reads CASSLEAGRYNEQFF. CDR3 DNA: TGTGCCAGCAGCTTAGAAGCGGGGAGATACAATGAGCAGTTCTTC. This chain links TRBV7-6 with TRBJ2-1; 7 bases align to TRBD2. Losses at the gene ends were 1 base for V and 4 bases for J; bases not matched to a gene: 4. This CDR3 spans 15 amino acids. Germline assignment: CDR1 SGHVS and CDR2 FNYEAQ.

This clonotype has only one observation. The rearrangement uses TRBV7-9 and TRBJ2-5, with D unresolved. In germline, CDR1 is SEHNR, CDR2 FQNEAQ (reference sequence). The CDR3 is made up of 13 amino acids. V dropped 5 bases and J dropped 13 bases, with 20 bases sitting between them. CDR3 DNA: TGTGCCAGCAGCCCACCCCCAGGAAATGAGCGGTACTTC. Its protein is CASSPPPGNERYF.

As for this clonotype: Mismatch with germline at one junction end may stem from a read error. The rearrangement joins TRBV20-1 to TRBJ2-6; D may match TRBD1 or TRBD2 (5 bases each). CDR3 length: 15 residues. Per germline, CDR1 DFQATT and CDR2 SNEGSKA (reference sequence). As DNA, the CDR3 is TGCAGTGCTAGAGATAGAGGAGGTGGGGCCACCGTCCTGACTTTC. Translated: CSARDRGGGATVLTF.

The V gene is TRBV2, the J gene TRBJ2-7, with D possibly TRBD1 on 6 matching bases. Trimming took 3 bases from V and 7 from J, leaving 19 bases between them. CDR1 is SNHLY and CDR2 is FYNNEI in the germline V gene. CDR3 length: 15 amino acids. The DNA of the CDR3 is TGTGCCAGCAGTGATATGACAGGATACTACAATGAGCAGTACTTC. Residues: CASSDMTGYYNEQYF.

In regard to this clonotype: The junction departs from germline at one end; a sequencing error may be responsible. The chain carries TRBV27 and TRBJ2-1; 9 bases line up with TRBD1. This CDR3 contains 16 residues. The germline gives CDR1 MNHEY, CDR2 SMNVEV (reference sequence). In DNA form, the CDR3 reads TGTGCCAGCAGCTATACAGGGGGCGCTTCATACAATGAGCGGTTCTTC. Its protein is CASSYTGGASYNERFF.

The chain carries TRBV6-5 and TRBJ2-7; D may be TRBD1 (5 bases). V dropped 2 bases and J dropped 1 base, with 15 bases sitting between them. CDR1 is MNHEY, CDR2 SVGAGI, per germline. This CDR3 contains 16 residues. DNA for the CDR3: TGTGCCAGCAGTTACACCTGGGCAGGGTGGTCCTACGAGCAGTACTTC. This sequence encodes CASSYTWAGWSYEQYF.

The CDR3: CSRTGGTYNEQFF. DNA of the CDR3: TGCAGTCGAACCGGGGGTACCTACAATGAGCAGTTCTTC. The chain has TRBV20-1 and TRBJ2-1; D possibly corresponds to TRBD2 (6 bases). The CDR3 covers 13 residues. Deletions cut 8 bases from V and 2 bases from J, with 13 bases between. The V gene's germline CDR1 is DFQATT and CDR2 SNEGSKA (reference sequence).

This chain links TRBV20-1 with TRBJ1-6; D not certain. Trimming removed 5 bases at V and 6 bases at J, with 8 bases between. Looked up from germline, CDR1 is DFQATT and CDR2 is SNEGSKA (reference sequence). This CDR3 is 12 amino acids long. The CDR3 region has the DNA TGCAGTGCTGCGGACTTTAATTCACCCCTCCACTTT. This codes for CSAADFNSPLHF.

This chain connects TRBV12-5 to TRBJ2-3, with no clear D. V dropped 1 base and J dropped 2 bases, with 13 bases sitting between them. This CDR3 has 16 residues. Germline CDR1 and CDR2: LGHNT and FRNRAP. In DNA form, the CDR3 reads TGTGCTAGTGGTTTGGGACCGGTAGGCAACACAGATACGCAGTATTTT. This encodes CASGLGPVGNTDTQYF.

This clonotype was seen a few times. V is TRBV4-1 and J is TRBJ1-5; D is unresolved. CDR1 is MGHRA and CDR2 is YSYEKL in the germline V gene. There are 13 residues in the CDR3. Between the trimmed V and J ends, which lost 1 base and 6 bases, there was a span of 7 bases. CDR3 sequence: CASSQGLGQPQHF. The CDR3, as DNA: TGCGCCAGCAGCCAAGGCCTGGGTCAGCCCCAGCATTTT.

In its sample, this clonotype was seen a few times. CDR3 sequence reads: CSAGADTDTQYF. The CDR3 coding sequence is TGCAGTGCTGGGGCGGACACAGATACGCAGTATTTT. The chain combines TRBV20-1 with TRBJ2-3, with TRBD1 as a possible D gene (5 bases). Germline CDR1 and CDR2: DFQATT and SNEGSKA (reference sequence). The CDR3 totals 12 residues. The germline V and J ends were trimmed by 5 bases and 2 bases, with 8 bases remaining between them.

In its sample, this clonotype was seen a few times. V usage is TRBV7-2 and J usage is TRBJ2-7; 11 nucleotides match TRBD2. CDR1 and CDR2 (germline): SGHTA, FQGNSA. This CDR3 is built from 15 residues. V dropped 4 bases and J dropped 5; count of bases not matched to a gene: 7. Here the CDR3 DNA reads TGTGCCAGCAGCTCACCGGGACTAGCGGCGGACGAGCAGTACTTC. It codes for CASSSPGLAADEQYF.

This clonotype was picked up one time. The rearrangement uses TRBV6-5 and TRBJ2-3, with 8 bases matching TRBD2. The CDR3 loop spans 16 amino acids. Germline CDR1 MNHEY, CDR2 SVGAGI. Trimming at V came to 3 bases and at J to 2 bases, leaving 7 bases not matched to a gene. The DNA for the CDR3 is TGTGCCAGCAGTTATGATAGCGGGGCGATCACAGATACGCAGTATTTT. Translated: CASSYDSGAITDTQYF.

V gene TRBV7-2 combines with J gene TRBJ1-3; possible D gene TRBD1, 5 bases. V was clipped by 5 bases and J by 3 bases, with 14 bases between them. Germline values: CDR1 SGHTA, CDR2 FQGNSA. The length of the CDR3 is 15 residues. The CDR3 loop reads CASSPREGFGNTIYF. CDR3 sequence (DNA): TGTGCCAGCAGCCCCCGGGAGGGGTTTGGAAACACCATATATTTT.

This clonotype has just a few counts. This sequence joins TRBV20-1 and TRBJ1-1, with 7 bases aligning to TRBD1. V shed 4 bases and J 0 bases; nucleotides not matched to a gene: 5. The length of the CDR3 is 14 residues. CDR1 DFQATT and CDR2 SNEGSKA come from the germline V gene (reference sequence). Here the CDR3 reads CSATGQLMNTEAFF. CDR3 coding DNA: TGCAGTGCTACGGGACAGCTAATGAACACTGAAGCTTTCTTT.

The count of this clonotype is one. The chain recombines TRBV5-5 with TRBJ1-2; D gene ambiguous. CDR3 length: 11 residues. CDR1 is SGHKS, CDR2 YYEKEE, per germline (reference sequence). The V gene lost 5 bases and the J gene lost 8 bases, with 10 bases spanning the gap. CDR3 protein: CASRNIGGYTF. CDR3 DNA sequence: TGTGCCAGCAGGAATATAGGGGGCTACACCTTC.

In this sample, this clonotype turned up once. CDR3 region: CASSLASGGNTGELFF. The CDR3 coding sequence is TGTGCCAGCAGCTTGGCTAGCGGGGGGAATACCGGGGAGCTGTTTTTT. The genes are TRBV7-8 and TRBJ2-2; 11 nucleotides match TRBD2. CDR3 length: 16 amino acids. The trim removed 3 bases at V and 5 bases at J, leaving 5 bases unmatched. Germline V lookup: CDR1 SGHVS, CDR2 FQNEAQ. Full variable domain (outside the CDR3, taken from reference TRBV7-8 and TRBJ2-2): GAGVSQSPRYKVAKRGQDVALRCDPISGHVSLFWYQQALGQGPEFLTYFQNEAQLDKSGLPSDRFFAERPEGSVSTLKIQRTQQEDSAVYLCASSLASGGNTGELFFGEGSRLTVL.

This clonotype was found a few times. The chain has TRBV5-1 and TRBJ2-1; 9 bases are a match to TRBD1. J gave up 8 bases and V 5 bases, and 11 bases lay outside the gene matches. The CDR3 loop spans 15 amino acids. Germline CDR1 is SGHRS and CDR2 is YFSETQ. CDR3 sequence reads: CASRESGTGSDEQFF. CDR3 bases: TGCGCCAGCAGGGAGTCCGGGACAGGGTCGGATGAGCAGTTCTTC.

This clonotype was counted a few times. The chain links TRBV6-5 to TRBJ2-4; TRBD2 matches 10 bases. Looked up from germline, CDR1 is MNHEY and CDR2 is SVGAGI. The CDR3 has 17 amino acids. The trim removed 1 base at V and 0 bases at J, leaving 3 bases unmatched. The CDR3 DNA follows: TGTGCCAGCAGTTACTACCAGCGGGGGGGAGCCAAAAACATTCAGTACTTC. Amino acid sequence: CASSYYQRGGAKNIQYF.